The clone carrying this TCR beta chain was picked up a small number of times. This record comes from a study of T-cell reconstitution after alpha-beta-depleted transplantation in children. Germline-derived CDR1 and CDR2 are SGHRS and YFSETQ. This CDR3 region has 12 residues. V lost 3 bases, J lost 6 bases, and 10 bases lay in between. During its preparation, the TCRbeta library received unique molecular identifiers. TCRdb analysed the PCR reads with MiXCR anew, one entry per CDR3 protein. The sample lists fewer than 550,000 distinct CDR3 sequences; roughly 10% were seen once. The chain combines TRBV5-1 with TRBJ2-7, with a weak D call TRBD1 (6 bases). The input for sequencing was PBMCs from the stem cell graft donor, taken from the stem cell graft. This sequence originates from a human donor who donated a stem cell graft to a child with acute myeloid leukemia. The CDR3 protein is CASSSSRGEQYF. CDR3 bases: TGCGCCAGCAGCTCGTCCAGGGGCGAGCAGTACTTC.